This TCR beta chain is from a study of identifying expanded T cells in peripheral blood. Study-wide findings and caveats: Differentially abundant clones: roughly 1.2 between replicates, roughly 16 at roughly 13 days, 18 to 20 at four.

TCRdb's table, derived via immunoSEQ multiplex PCR, lists solely in-frame clones and lacks some. This table has approximately 97,000 clones, approximately 89% appearing once. Collection occurred without any documented infections or immune events in donors. Germline assignment: CDR1 MNHNS and CDR2 SASEGT. V gave up 8 bases and J gave up 0 bases, with 7 bases separating them. The CDR3 has 12 amino acids. About this clone itself: As yet, its antigen is unknown.

The chain couples TRBV6-1 to TRBJ1-1; D is ambiguous. This TCR derives from a person aged 18 to 70 in good health. Input material: blood. CDR3 protein: CASCLMNTEAFF. CDR3 DNA: TGTGCCAGCTGTCTCATGAACACTGAAGCTTTCTTT.